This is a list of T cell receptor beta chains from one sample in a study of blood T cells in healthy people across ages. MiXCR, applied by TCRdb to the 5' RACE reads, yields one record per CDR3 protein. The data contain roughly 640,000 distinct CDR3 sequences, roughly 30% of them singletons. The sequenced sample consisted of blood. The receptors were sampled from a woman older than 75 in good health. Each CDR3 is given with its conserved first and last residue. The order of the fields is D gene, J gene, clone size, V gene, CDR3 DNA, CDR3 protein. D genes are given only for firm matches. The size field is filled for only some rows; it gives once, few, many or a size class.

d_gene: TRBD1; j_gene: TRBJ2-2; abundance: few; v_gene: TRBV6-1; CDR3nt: TGTGCCAGTCGACAGGGTGCTAACACCGGGGAGCTGTTTTTT; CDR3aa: CASRQGANTGELFF
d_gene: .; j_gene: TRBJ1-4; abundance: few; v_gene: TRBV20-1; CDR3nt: TGCAGTGCTAACAAGGTTTTAAGCTATGAAAAACTGTTTTTT; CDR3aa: CSANKVLSYEKLFF
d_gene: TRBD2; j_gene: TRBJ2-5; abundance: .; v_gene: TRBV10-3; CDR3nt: TGTGCTATCAAGGGGGGACTAGCGGACCAAGGGACCCAGTACTTC; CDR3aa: CAIKGGLADQGTQYF
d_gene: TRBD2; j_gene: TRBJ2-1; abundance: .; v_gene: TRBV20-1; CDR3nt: TGCAGTGCTAGGGATAGGACTAGCGGGATCTACAATGAGCAGTTCTTC; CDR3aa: CSARDRTSGIYNEQFF
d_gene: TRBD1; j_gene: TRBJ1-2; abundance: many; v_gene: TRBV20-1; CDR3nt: TGCAGTGCTAGAAAAACAGGGGAGCATGGCTACACCTTC; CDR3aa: CSARKTGEHGYTF
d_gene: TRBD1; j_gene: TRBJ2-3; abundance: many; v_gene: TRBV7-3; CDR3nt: TGTGCCAGCAGCCCCACAATGGACAGGGAGAGAGATACGCAGTATTTT; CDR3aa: CASSPTMDRERDTQYF
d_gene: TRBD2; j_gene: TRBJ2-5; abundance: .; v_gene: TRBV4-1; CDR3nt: TGCGCCAGCAGCCCCCCCCGGCGGGGGGCACGAGAGACCCAGTACTTC; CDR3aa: CASSPPRRGARETQYF
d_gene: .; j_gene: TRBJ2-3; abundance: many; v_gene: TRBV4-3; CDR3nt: TGCGCCAGCAGCCAAGAATGGGGAACCCCACAAGATACGCAGTATTTT; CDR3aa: CASSQEWGTPQDTQYF
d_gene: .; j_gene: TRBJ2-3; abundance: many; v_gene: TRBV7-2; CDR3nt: TGTGCCAGCAGCTTCCGACAGGAACGCACAGATACGCAGTATTTT; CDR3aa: CASSFRQERTDTQYF
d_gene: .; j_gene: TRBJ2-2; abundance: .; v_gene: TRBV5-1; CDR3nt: TGCGCCAGCAGGGTTAGCGGAATCGGCGGGGAGCTGTTTTTT; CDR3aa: CASRVSGIGGELFF
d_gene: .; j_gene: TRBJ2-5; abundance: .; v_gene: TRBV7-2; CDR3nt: TGTGCCAGCAGCTTAGGTGACGGGAGAGGTAAAGAGACCCAGTACTTC; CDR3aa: CASSLGDGRGKETQYF
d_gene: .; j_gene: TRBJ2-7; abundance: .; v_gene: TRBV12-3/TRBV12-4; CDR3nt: TGTGCCAGCAGTCCCAGGTTCTACCTCGGAACATGCGAGCAGTACTTC; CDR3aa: CASSPRFYLGTCEQYF
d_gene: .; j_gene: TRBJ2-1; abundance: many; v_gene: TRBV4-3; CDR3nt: TGCGCCAGCAGCCCTGGGGACCTAGGAGGCCACAATGAGCAGTTCTTC; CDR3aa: CASSPGDLGGHNEQFF
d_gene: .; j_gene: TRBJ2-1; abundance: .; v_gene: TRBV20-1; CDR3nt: TGCAGTGCTAGTTTGGGGACCGCAACGACGGGTCATAAGGGTGAGCAGTTCTTC; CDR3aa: CSASLGTATTGHKGEQFF
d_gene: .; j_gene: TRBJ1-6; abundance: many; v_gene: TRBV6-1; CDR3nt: TGTGCCAGCAGTGACCGGGCCCCAGGGGCCACCCTCCACTTT; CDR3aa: CASSDRAPGATLHF
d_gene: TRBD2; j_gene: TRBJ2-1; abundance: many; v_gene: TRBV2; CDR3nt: TGTGCCAGCAGTGAAACCGGGACTAGTTGGGGTGAGCAGTTCTTC; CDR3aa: CASSETGTSWGEQFF
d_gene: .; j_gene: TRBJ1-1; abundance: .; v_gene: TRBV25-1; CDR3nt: TGTGCCAGCAGCGGACGGATGGAGTCTGAAGCTTTCTTT; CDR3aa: CASSGRMESEAFF